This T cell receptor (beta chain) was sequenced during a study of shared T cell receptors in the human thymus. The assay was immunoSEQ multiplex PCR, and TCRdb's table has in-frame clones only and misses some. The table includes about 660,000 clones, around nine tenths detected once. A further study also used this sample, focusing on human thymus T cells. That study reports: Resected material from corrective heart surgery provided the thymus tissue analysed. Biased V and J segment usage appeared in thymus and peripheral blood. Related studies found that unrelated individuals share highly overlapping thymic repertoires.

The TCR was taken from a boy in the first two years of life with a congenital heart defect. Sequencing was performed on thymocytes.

CDR3 in DNA: TGCGCCAGCAGCCCCTCCAACTCGCGCTCTGGGGCCAACGTCCTGACTTTC. Its protein product is CASSPSNSRSGANVLTF. The chain joins TRBV4-1 to TRBJ2-6; D is uncertain. Trimming removed 4 bases at V and 0 bases at J, with 13 bases between. The germline V gene has CDR1 MGHRA and CDR2 YSYEKL. This CDR3 contains 17 residues.